This T cell receptor (beta chain) was identified during a study of cytomegalovirus exposure and HLA in healthy donors. In the study overall: Unique TCRs numbering some 93 million, obtained from HLA-typed donors, made up an early data release. Overall study findings and caveats: Later analysis associated a missense DCLRE1C variant with TCR beta V- and J-gene trimming. Later analysis placed DRB1 highest and HLA-C lowest in TCR association rates, which differed by HLA locus.

J gave up 4 bases and V 10 bases, and 16 bases lay outside the gene matches. This CDR3 has 17 residues. CDR1 is LNHDA and CDR2 is SQIVND in the germline V gene (reference sequence). The study ran its PCR with 60 Vbeta and 13 Jbeta primers. Libraries were prepared by immunoSEQ multiplex PCR; TCRdb keeps only in-frame clonotypes and omits some of them. The repertoire holds approximately 90,000 clones, with about 8% as singletons. This clone has a handful of counts. The antigen is unknown. Donors were ostensibly healthy at sampling, although undocumented immune exposures were probable. The clonotype originates from a man aged 45-60 years in good health and CMV-seronegative. The sequencing input was PBMCs. This chain uses TRBV19 with TRBJ2-3; TRBD2 agrees at 11 bases. Written as DNA, the CDR3 is TGTGCCAAGGACCCGGTAACTAGCGGGGGTAGGGCAGATACGCAGTATTTT. Protein sequence: CAKDPVTSGGRADTQYF.